The 22 T cell receptor beta chains given below trace back to one sample, sequenced in a study of blood T cell repertoires in COVID-19. Repertoires were generated with immunoSEQ multiplex PCR, while TCRdb's copy carries only in-frame clones and drops some. This sample has some 30,000 clones, with 90% found just once. Sequenced material: peripheral blood. These receptors originate from a man in his 60s with active COVID-19.

This sequence joins TRBV28 and TRBJ1-4; D possibly corresponds to TRBD1 (6 bases). The CDR3 sequence is 14 residues long. Trimming stripped 6 bases from V and 4 bases from J, with 12 bases between. The germline V gene has CDR1 MDHEN and CDR2 SYDVKM. CDR3 DNA sequence: TGTGCCAGCAGCCCCGGGGGGCGTAATGAAAAACTGTTTTTT. It encodes CASSPGGRNEKLFF. The full variable domain, its missing parts supplied by reference TRBV28 and TRBJ1-4, is DVKVTQSSRYLVKRTGEKVFLECVQDMDHENMFWYRQDPGLGLRLIYFSYDVKMKEKGDIPEGYSVSREKKERFSLILESASTNQTSMYLCASSPGGRNEKLFFGSGTQLSVL.

The chain uses TRBV7-9 and TRBJ1-2; no clear D gene. The CDR3 extends over 14 amino acids. V lost 5 bases, J lost 3 bases, and 13 bases lay in between. CDR1 and CDR2 from the germline V gene are SEHNR and FQNEAQ (reference sequence). Written as DNA, the CDR3 is TGTGCCAGCAGCCCTAATGGGCGCGACTATGGCTACACCTTC. Its translation: CASSPNGRDYGYTF.

This clone was picked up one time. The chain joins TRBV5-8 to TRBJ2-5, with 9 bases that match TRBD1. Germline values: CDR1 SGHTS, CDR2 YDEGEE. The CDR3 is 14 residues long. V shed 5 bases and J 9 bases; nucleotides not matched to a gene: 11. The CDR3 loop is CASSHGQGKEAQYF. CDR3 DNA: TGTGCCAGCAGTCATGGACAGGGGAAGGAGGCCCAGTACTTC.

The chain links TRBV2 to TRBJ2-1; 7 bases line up with TRBD1. Germline V CDR1 and CDR2: SNHLY, FYNNEI. The CDR3 runs 15 residues. With 5 bases clipped from V and 2 bases from J, the junction kept 6 bases outside the gene matches. CDR3 nucleotide sequence: TGTGCCAGCAGTCCCCGACAGGGCGCCTACAATGAGCAGTTCTTC. Protein: CASSPRQGAYNEQFF.

There are a few counts of this clone. Within the sample, other DNA sequences also encode this same CDR3. The genes are TRBV4-2 and TRBJ2-7, with 7 positions matching TRBD2. The CDR3 is 14 residues long. V shed 1 base, J shed 2 bases, and the junction held 2 bases outside the gene matches. In germline, CDR1 is LGHNA, CDR2 YNFKEQ. The CDR3 spells CASSQVGGAYEQYF. In nucleotides, the CDR3 is TGTGCCAGCAGCCAAGTTGGGGGGGCCTACGAGCAGTACTTC.

This sequence joins TRBV19 and TRBJ1-4; 9 nucleotides align to TRBD1. The CDR3 loop spans 16 amino acids. The trim removed 5 bases at V and 3 bases at J, leaving 7 bases unmatched. In germline, CDR1 is LNHDA, CDR2 SQIVND (reference sequence). CDR3 residues: CASSLNGDRANEKLFF. In DNA form, the CDR3 reads TGTGCCAGTAGTCTCAATGGGGACAGGGCTAATGAAAAACTGTTTTTT. The full variable domain, in which reference TRBV19 and TRBJ1-4 provide the parts outside the CDR3, is DGGITQSPKYLFRKEGQNVTLSCEQNLNHDAMYWYRQDPGQGLRLIYYSQIVNDFQKGDIAEGYSVSREKKESFPLTVTSAQKNPTAFYLCASSLNGDRANEKLFFGSGTQLSVL.

The chain recombines TRBV18 with TRBJ2-1; weak D call: TRBD2 (5 bases). V lost 2 bases, J lost 6 bases, and 11 bases lay in between. This CDR3 spans 14 amino acids. Germline V gene sequence: CDR1 KGHSH, CDR2 LQKENI. The CDR3 loop reads CASSPGIGGNEQFF. In DNA form, the CDR3 reads TGTGCCAGCTCACCAGGGATCGGAGGCAATGAGCAGTTCTTC.

The gene calls are TRBV2 and TRBJ1-2; D gene unclear. V was cut by 5 bases and J by 3 bases, with 10 bases left in between. Per the germline V gene, CDR1 is SNHLY and CDR2 is FYNNEI. The CDR3 spans 13 residues. CDR3 residues: CASSTIMDYGYTF. As DNA, the CDR3 is TGTGCCAGCAGTACAATAATGGACTATGGCTACACCTTC.

This clone was counted a few times. The chain carries TRBV19 and TRBJ2-3; TRBD2 aligns across 9 bases. The V gene's germline CDR1 is LNHDA and CDR2 SQIVND (reference sequence). The CDR3 runs 14 residues. V lost 6 bases, J lost 4 bases, and 5 bases stayed unmatched. CDR3 region: CASREAGGADTQYF. The CDR3 DNA reads as TGTGCCAGTAGGGAAGCGGGGGGTGCAGATACGCAGTATTTT.

This chain connects TRBV5-4 to TRBJ2-3; 9 bases are a match to TRBD2. The junction had 2 bases not matched to a gene; V was cut back by 3 bases and J by 0 bases. CDR1 SGHNT and CDR2 YYREEE come from the germline V gene (reference sequence). The length of the CDR3 is 15 residues. CDR3 in DNA: TGTGCCAGCAGCTCGGGACTAGCTAGCACAGATACGCAGTATTTT. This translates into CASSSGLASTDTQYF.

The chain has TRBV5-1 and TRBJ2-1; TRBD2 matches at 7 bases. The J segment lost 1 base and the V segment lost 5 bases, leaving 6 bases of the junction unmatched. This CDR3 is 15 amino acids long. In germline, CDR1 is SGHRS, CDR2 YFSETQ. The CDR3 is CASRVSGVSYNEQFF. In nucleotides, the CDR3 is TGCGCCAGCAGGGTAAGCGGGGTTTCCTACAATGAGCAGTTCTTC. The full variable domain, its missing parts supplied by reference TRBV5-1 and TRBJ2-1, is KAGVTQTPRYLIKTRGQQVTLSCSPISGHRSVSWYQQTPGQGLQFLFEYFSETQRNKGNFPGRFSGRQFSNSRSEMNVSTLELGDSALYLCASRVSGVSYNEQFFGPGTRLTVL.

The gene calls are TRBV10-3 and TRBJ2-1; a possible D gene is TRBD2 (7 bases). In germline, CDR1 is ENHRY, CDR2 SYGVKD. The CDR3 is made up of 13 amino acids. V shed 11 bases and J shed 7 bases, with 18 bases lying between them. CDR3: CAEDRGAPNEQFF. The CDR3, as DNA: TGTGCCGAAGACCGGGGGGCGCCAAATGAGCAGTTCTTC.

CDR3 sequence (DNA): TGTGCCAGCAGCTGGGACAGGGGCAAAACTGAAGCTTTCTTT. Translation: CASSWDRGKTEAFF. V gene TRBV7-2 combines with J gene TRBJ1-1, with 10 bases lining up with TRBD1. Germline V gene data show CDR1 as SGHTA and CDR2 as FQGNSA. This CDR3 comprises 14 residues. The V and J ends lost 4 bases and 5 bases, in that order; junction bases with no gene match: 4.

This chain joins TRBV6-2 or TRBV6-3 and TRBJ2-7, with 9 bases that match TRBD1. The CDR3 is made up of 14 amino acids. Per the germline V gene, CDR1 is MNHEY and CDR2 is SVGEGT. Trimming took 5 bases from V and 5 from J; bases not matched to a gene: 7. CDR3 sequence reads: CASSTGTGLNEQYF. CDR3 coding DNA: TGTGCCAGCAGTACCGGGACAGGGCTAAACGAGCAGTACTTC.

The V and J genes are TRBV4-1 and TRBJ2-3, with 9 bases aligning to TRBD2. CDR1 and CDR2 (germline): MGHRA, YSYEKL. Trimming cost V 2 bases and J 7 bases; bases outside gene matches: 10. The CDR3 extends over 16 amino acids. The CDR3 DNA follows: TGCGCCAGCAGCCAACGAACCCCGGCGGGGGGGAATACGCAGTATTTT. As protein: CASSQRTPAGGNTQYF.

The chain's CDR3 is CASSRRDNNEKLFF. CDR3 in DNA: TGTGCCAGCAGCCGTAGGGACAACAATGAAAAACTGTTTTTT. V usage is TRBV7-9 and J usage is TRBJ1-4; D possibly corresponds to TRBD1 (6 bases). CDR1 SEHNR and CDR2 FQNEAQ come from the germline V gene (reference sequence). The CDR3 has 14 residues. The V and J ends lost 5 bases and 5 bases respectively, with 12 bases between them.

The chain recombines TRBV4-1 with TRBJ2-7; 7 bases fit TRBD2. CDR1 and CDR2 (germline): MGHRA, YSYEKL. The CDR3 runs 15 residues. V gave up 4 bases and J gave up 2 bases; unmatched junction bases: 8. CDR3 sequence: CASSPGRGLTYEQYF. CDR3 sequence (DNA): TGCGCCAGCAGCCCAGGGAGGGGCTTAACCTACGAGCAGTACTTC.

The V and J genes are TRBV27 and TRBJ2-7; no firm D call. V lost 5 bases, J lost 0 bases, and 14 bases lay in between. This CDR3 is 15 amino acids long. Per the germline V gene, CDR1 is MNHEY and CDR2 is SMNVEV (reference sequence). The CDR3 bases are TGTGCCAGCAGTCCTGACTCCATGCTCTCCTACGAGCAGTACTTC. Residues: CASSPDSMLSYEQYF.

This rearrangement joins TRBV18 to TRBJ2-7, with D possibly TRBD1 on 5 matching bases. This CDR3 region has 16 residues. Germline CDR1 KGHSH, CDR2 LQKENI. The V and J ends lost 0 bases and 2 bases respectively, with 14 bases between them. The CDR3 DNA reads as TGTGCCAGCTCACCACCGGGGCCGAGACAGACCTACGAGCAGTACTTC. It is translated as CASSPPGPRQTYEQYF.

The chain recombines TRBV18 with TRBJ2-7; 9 nucleotides agree with TRBD1. The CDR3 totals 15 residues. Germline CDR1 and CDR2: KGHSH and LQKENI. V was clipped by 3 bases and J by 4 bases; unmatched bases: 7. CDR3 sequence: CASSPGTGLIYEQYF. CDR3 nucleotide sequence: TGTGCCAGCTCACCCGGGACAGGGTTAATTTACGAGCAGTACTTC.

The chain couples TRBV6-5 to TRBJ1-1; tentatively, D is TRBD1 (6 bases). Germline V gene data show CDR1 as MNHEY and CDR2 as SVGAGI. The ends were cut back, 0 bases at V and 5 bases at J, with 13 bases in the middle. The CDR3 contains 15 residues. The CDR3 nucleotides are TGTGCCAGCAGTTACTCGGGGGCTCTCTGGACTGAAGCTTTCTTT. Amino acids: CASSYSGALWTEAFF.

About this clone itself: Mismatch with germline at one junction end may stem from a read error. The chain combines TRBV10-3 with TRBJ2-7; TRBD1 matches 9 bases. Per germline, CDR1 ENHRY and CDR2 SYGVKD. CDR3 size: 14 residues. This CDR3 is CAISHVEAGDRAFF. The CDR3 nucleotides are TGTGCCATCAGTCACGTGGAAGCCGGGGACAGGGCCTTCTTC.